This T cell receptor beta chain emerged from a study of blood T cell repertoires in COVID-19. Study-wide background: Donors in the United States, Italy and Spain gave samples during acute or convalescent COVID-19.

The protocol was immunoSEQ multiplex PCR, while the TCRdb copy is restricted to in-frame clones and leaves out a portion. The data contain over 250,000 clones, roughly nine tenths of them singletons. Study members were between roughly 18 and 100 years old and lived in some 22 US regions. Recovery among Cohort 3 donors was established by two negative PCRs, clearance, or symptom resolution. This clone was seen just once. The clonotype originates from a man aged 55-75 years who had recovered from COVID-19. The sample was PBMCs or T cells enriched from blood (not recorded which).

The CDR3 sequence is CASSQDRGSHEQYF. The CDR3 bases are TGCGCCAGCAGCCAGGACAGGGGGTCCCACGAGCAGTACTTC. V usage is TRBV4-1 and J usage is TRBJ2-7; 10 bases are shared with TRBD1. Germline trimming cut 3 bases from V and 5 bases from J; bases unmatched to any gene: 4. CDR3 length equals 14 residues. Germline-derived CDR1 and CDR2 are MGHRA and YSYEKL.